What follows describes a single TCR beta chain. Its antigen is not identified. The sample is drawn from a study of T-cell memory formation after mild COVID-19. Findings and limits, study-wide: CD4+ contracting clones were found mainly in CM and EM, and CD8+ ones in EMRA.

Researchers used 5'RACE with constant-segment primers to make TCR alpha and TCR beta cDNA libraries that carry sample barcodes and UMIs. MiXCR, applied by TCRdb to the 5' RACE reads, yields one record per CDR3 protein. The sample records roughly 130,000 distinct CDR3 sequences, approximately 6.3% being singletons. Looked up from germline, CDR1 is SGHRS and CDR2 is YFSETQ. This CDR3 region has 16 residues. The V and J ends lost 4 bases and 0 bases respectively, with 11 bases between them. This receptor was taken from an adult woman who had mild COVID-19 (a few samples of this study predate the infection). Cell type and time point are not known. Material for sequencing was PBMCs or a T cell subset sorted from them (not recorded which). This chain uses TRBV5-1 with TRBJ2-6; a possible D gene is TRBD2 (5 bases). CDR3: CASSEGLSSGANVLTF. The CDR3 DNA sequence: TGCGCCAGCAGCGAGGGCCTCTCCTCTGGGGCCAACGTCCTGACTTTC.